The clone carrying this T cell receptor (beta chain) was observed a single time. Antigen unknown. Looked up from germline, CDR1 is GTSNPN and CDR2 is SVGIG (reference sequence). V was cut by 4 bases and J by 0 bases, with 9 bases left in between. The CDR3 has 14 residues. PCR primers comprised 60 Vbeta and 13 Jbeta primers. Clones were sequenced by immunoSEQ multiplex PCR, and TCRdb holds only the in-frame ones, with some missing. The data contain around 100,000 clones, 65% to 90% of them singletons. The record originates from a study of cytomegalovirus exposure and HLA in healthy donors. Findings and caveats of the study: It was likely that a cluster of highly shared sequence variants was a sequencing artifact. Many donors carried some public TCRs, although rarity characterized most TCR sequences. As confirmed in vitro, a few CMV-associated chains were specific for CMV antigens.

Likely unrecorded immune exposures existed in these nominally healthy donors. Sequenced: PBMCs. V gene TRBV30 combines with J gene TRBJ2-2; D unresolved. The sequence derives from a woman between 65 and 79 years old in good health and CMV-seropositive. CDR3 nucleotide sequence: TGTGCCTGGAAGAAGCCCCCGAACACCGGGGAGCTGTTTTTT. This codes for CAWKKPPNTGELFF.